This T cell receptor (beta chain) was retrieved from a study of control samples from healthy donors and cancer patients. Data came from immunoSEQ multiplex PCR; TCRdb stores just in-frame clones and leaves some out. The sample has 30,000 to 40,000 clones; 86% are singletons. The CDR3 has 14 amino acids. Germline V gives CDR1 ENHRY, CDR2 SYGVKD. V shed 6 bases and J shed 7 bases, with 13 bases lying between them. The source of this sequence is a woman between 40 and 50 years old with lung cancer. The sample taken for sequencing was PBMCs. The rearrangement uses TRBV10-3 and TRBJ1-6; D not resolved. CDR3 in amino acids: CAISEGGRNSPLHF. CDR3 bases: TGTGCCATCAGCGAAGGAGGGCGCAATTCACCCCTCCACTTT.